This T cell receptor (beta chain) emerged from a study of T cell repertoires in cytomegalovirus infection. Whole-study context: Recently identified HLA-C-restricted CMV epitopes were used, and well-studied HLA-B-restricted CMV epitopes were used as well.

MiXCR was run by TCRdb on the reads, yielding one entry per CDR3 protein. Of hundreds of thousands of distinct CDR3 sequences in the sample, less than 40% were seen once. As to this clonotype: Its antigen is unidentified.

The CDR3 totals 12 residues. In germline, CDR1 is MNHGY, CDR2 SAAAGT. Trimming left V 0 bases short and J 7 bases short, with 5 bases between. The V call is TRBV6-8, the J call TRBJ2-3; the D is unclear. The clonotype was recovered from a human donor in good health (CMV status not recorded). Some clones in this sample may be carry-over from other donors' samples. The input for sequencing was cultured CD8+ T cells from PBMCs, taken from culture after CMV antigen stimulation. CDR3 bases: TGTGCCAGCAGTTACTCTCCTTATACGCAGTATTTT. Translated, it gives CASSYSPYTQYF.